Below, one T cell receptor (beta chain) is given with its context. Its antigen specificity is not known. Qualities for individual bases were not recorded, and no much larger clone is one base off. The sample is drawn from a study of blood T cell repertoires in COVID-19 (dated by TCRdb to 2020 to 2022). The study in broad terms: The collaborator samples originated in the United States, Italy and Spain and spanned the acute and convalescent phases of COVID-19. The prospective study material was composed of cDNA or gDNA derived from T cells, B-cell-depleted T cells, or PBMCs. Subjects who had been exposed to COVID-19, were actively infected with it, or had recovered from it provided the deeply sampled blood TCRbeta repertoires that made up the dataset. The repertoires were released in a freely available public database meant as a resource for research on the immune response to SARS-CoV-2. Samples came from the ongoing ImmuneRACE study (first 160 participants) plus 1,254 subjects from 6 global collaborators. The sample metadata nearly always contained a de-identified subject ID, COVID-19 status, age in years and sex. Where HLA class I and class II types were available, the types were taken from metadata supplied by the sample provider, not from assay-based typing.

The paper's findings and limits, for the study overall: The quantity of clinical and demographic metadata differed by source and by participant and was supplied without curation.

The immunoSEQ Assay, a bias-controlled multiplex PCR, was used to amplify TCRbeta CDR3 regions from genomic DNA. Processing in the source paper ran as follows. The number of nucleated cells in each sample was estimated from the amplification of reference gene primers within the assay. Sequence reads were collapsed and filtered to measure the absolute abundance of every unique TCRbeta CDR3 rearrangement. For each sample, productive Simpson clonality was calculated as the square root of Simpson's diversity index across productive rearrangements. In its TCRdb copy, this immuneACCESS table keeps in-frame sequences only and misses some clones. Where compared with another copy, unresolved V genes explain less than half of these, and the others have no known cause. The V and J calls and clone size are taken from that table; D and trimming were inferred from the DNA. Counted in this sample were approximately 110,000 clones; roughly 84% of them appeared once. The ten largest clones add up to around 3.3% of the sample.

The CDR3 contains 12 residues, cysteine and phenylalanine counted. Kept here is only the CDR3 DNA, which spans 36 bases and is read in frame from base 1. The trim is 7 bases for V and 2 bases for J, with a gap of 9 bases between the germline ends. CDR1 SNHLY and CDR2 FYNNEI are derived from the germline V gene. Whole blood was collected in K2EDTA tubes by collaborating institutions according to the institutions' own protocols. Collaborator samples were shipped for TCRbeta analysis as frozen whole blood, isolated PBMCs, or DNA extracted from either sample type. Recombination joined TRBV2 with TRBJ2-7; the best D guess is TRBD2, with 5 bases matching. The sample taken for sequencing was peripheral blood. The source is a man aged 35-49 years with acute or convalescent COVID-19. The nucleotide sequence is given as TGTGCCAGCACCGAGCGGACCTACGAGCAGTACTTC. It encodes CASTERTYEQYF.